This TCR beta chain emerged from a study of T-cell memory formation after mild COVID-19. The V end was cut by 8 bases, the J end by 3 bases, with 12 bases between. The CDR3 has 13 residues. Germline V gene lookup returns CDR1 MNHEY and CDR2 SVGAGI. 5'RACE primed from the constant segment yielded TCR alpha and TCR beta cDNA libraries bearing sample barcodes and UMIs. TCRdb passed the 5' RACE reads through MiXCR, listing each CDR3 protein once. The sample records 400,000 to 500,000 distinct CDR3 sequences, about a sixth being singletons. The sample comprised PBMCs or a T cell subset sorted from them (not recorded which). This TCR came from a man between 18 and 29 years old who had mild COVID-19 (a few samples of this study predate the infection). Cell type and time point are not known. This chain connects TRBV6-5 to TRBJ2-3; D might be TRBD1 or TRBD2, each matching 5 bases. The CDR3 sequence: CASRVEGTDTQYF. The DNA for the CDR3 is TGTGCCAGCCGGGTCGAGGGGACAGATACGCAGTATTTT.